These T cell receptor beta chains were read from a single sample in a study of shared clonotypes between healthy human individuals. Method: immunoSEQ multiplex PCR; TCRdb's copy keeps in-frame clones and lacks some. The sample shows approximately 2,300,000 clones, roughly 90% of them seen only once. The sequenced sample was naive CD4+ T cells from PBMCs. These receptors originate from a man aged 18 to 30 in good health. Some clones in this sample may be carry-over from other donors' samples. Both conserved end residues are part of each CDR3. Fields, in order: CDR3 DNA, CDR3 protein, clone size, D gene, V gene, J gene. D genes are given only for firm matches. Clone size is not always given. Where it is, it says once, few, many or a class for expanded clones.

TGTGCCAGCAGCCGCCGACTAGCGGGAGGGCCGGGCAATGAGCAGTTCTTC,CASSRRLAGGPGNEQFF,NA,TRBD2,TRBV4-2,TRBJ2-1
TGTGCCAGCAGCTCGGAGGGAGTCCCCACTGAAGCTTTCTTT,CASSSEGVPTEAFF,NA,NA,TRBV7-9,TRBJ1-1
TGCGCCAGCAGCTTGGAGTCCTATGGCTACACCTTC,CASSLESYGYTF,NA,NA,TRBV5-1,TRBJ1-2
TGTGCCAGCAGTTTGCCAGGGGCTAACTATGGCTACACCTTC,CASSLPGANYGYTF,NA,NA,TRBV28,TRBJ1-2
TGTGCCAGCAGCCCTGTAGTGGATCAGCCCCAGCATTTT,CASSPVVDQPQHF,NA,NA,TRBV5-5,TRBJ1-5
TGTGCCAGCAGTCACCGGGACCCAGACAAGCAGTACTTC,CASSHRDPDKQYF,NA,NA,TRBV28,TRBJ2-7
TGTGCTAGTGGTTCCCCCGGGGACACTGAAGCTTTCTTT,CASGSPGDTEAFF,NA,NA,TRBV12-5,TRBJ1-1
TGTGCCTGGAGCGGACAGGGCCTCAATGAAAAACTGTTTTTT,CAWSGQGLNEKLFF,once,TRBD1,TRBV30,TRBJ1-4
TGTGCCAGCAGCAAAGAAAAAAGGACAGCTAACACTGAAGCTTTCTTT,CASSKEKRTANTEAFF,NA,NA,TRBV21-1,TRBJ1-1
TGTGCCAGCAGCAACCAGCGGGAGCACCGTACGCAGTATTTT,CASSNQREHRTQYF,NA,NA,TRBV21-1,TRBJ2-3
TGTGCCAGTAGGGGGAGGAGCGGGAGTGGTCGGGAGCAGTTCTTC,CASRGRSGSGREQFF,NA,TRBD2,TRBV6-5,TRBJ2-1
TGTGCCAGCAGTGACCCCAGGGGGATCGGCTTGTCTGCTTTCTTT,CASSDPRGIGLSAFF,NA,TRBD1,TRBV6-6,TRBJ1-1
TGTGCCAGCTCACTCAGTATTGTCGACAATCAGCCCCAGCATTTT,CASSLSIVDNQPQHF,NA,NA,TRBV18,TRBJ1-5
TGTGCCAGCAGCTACAGGGTAAATGGCTACACCTTC,CASSYRVNGYTF,few,NA,TRBV28,TRBJ1-2
TGTGCCAGCAGCCAACAACCGCGAATGAACACTGAAGCTTTCTTT,CASSQQPRMNTEAFF,NA,NA,TRBV14,TRBJ1-1
TGTGCCTGGAAAGAGCTAGCGGGCATTTACAATGAGCAGTTCTTC,CAWKELAGIYNEQFF,NA,TRBD2,TRBV30,TRBJ2-1
TGTGCCAGCAGTTTAGCGGCAGGGGGCTCCCCACATAATGAAAAACTGTTTTTT,CASSLAAGGSPHNEKLFF,once,TRBD1,TRBV28,TRBJ1-4
TGTGCCAGCAGCCCCGACAGGGGGCTGGGAGGCTACACCTTC,CASSPDRGLGGYTF,NA,TRBD1,TRBV7-2,TRBJ1-2
TGTGCCAGCGGGACCGACTTAGAGCCCACCGGGGAGCTGTTTTTT,CASGTDLEPTGELFF,NA,NA,TRBV6-1,TRBJ2-2
TGTGCCAGCGCACTAGGACGCGGGGAGCTGTTTTTT,CASALGRGELFF,once,NA,TRBV6-1,TRBJ2-2
TGTGCCAGTAGTTGGTTCTTTAACAGGGGATTAGAATGGGAGACCTATAGCAATCAGCCCCAGCATTTT,CASSWFFNRGLEWETYSNQPQHF,NA,TRBD1,TRBV19,TRBJ1-5
TGTGCCAGCAGTTTACTCGGACAGCTAATATTCGGATATGGCTACACCTTC,CASSLLGQLIFGYGYTF,NA,NA,TRBV28,TRBJ1-2
TGTGCCAGTAGTATATCCGCGGGACAGTCCTACGAGCAGTACTTC,CASSISAGQSYEQYF,NA,NA,TRBV19,TRBJ2-7
TGTGCCAGCAGCTTAGCGCCCAATCAGCCCCAGCATTTT,CASSLAPNQPQHF,NA,NA,TRBV7-2,TRBJ1-5
TGTGCCTGGAGTGTCGATCGTTCGACCGCTCTGCGCGAGCAGTACTTC,CAWSVDRSTALREQYF,NA,NA,TRBV30,TRBJ2-7
TGTGCCAGCGCTTGGGGCAGAACCTACGAGCAGTACTTC,CASAWGRTYEQYF,NA,NA,TRBV27,TRBJ2-7
TGCGCCAGCAGCCATGGATGGGGACTAGCGGGGTCCTCCTACGAGCAGTACTTC,CASSHGWGLAGSSYEQYF,NA,TRBD2,TRBV4-3,TRBJ2-7
TGCGCCAGCAGCTTCGAGGGGGAGGCCTATGGCTACACCTTC,CASSFEGEAYGYTF,NA,NA,TRBV5-1,TRBJ1-2
TGTGCCAGCAGCTTGGCCAGGGAGGAGACCCAGTACTTC,CASSLAREETQYF,NA,NA,TRBV5-6,TRBJ2-5
TGTGCCACCCAACCCCTACGGGGGGGGAACACTGAAGCTTTCTTT,CATQPLRGGNTEAFF,NA,NA,TRBV6-6,TRBJ1-1
TGTGCCAGCAGTATAGCGGGAGGGAACTACGAGCAGTACTTC,CASSIAGGNYEQYF,NA,TRBD2,TRBV2,TRBJ2-7
TGTGCCAGCAGTTACAGGACAGGCTATGGCTACACCTTC,CASSYRTGYGYTF,NA,TRBD1,TRBV6-6,TRBJ1-2
TGCGCCAGCAGCTTGGAGGGCAGGGGGGACACTGAAGCTTTCTTT,CASSLEGRGDTEAFF,few,TRBD1,TRBV5-1,TRBJ1-1
TGTGCCAGCAGCCTCGTCCAACGGGCCTCCTACAATGAGCAGTTCTTC,CASSLVQRASYNEQFF,NA,NA,TRBV7-3,TRBJ2-1
TGCGCCAGCAGCGCGGATCGTGCTTCCTTCTACCACACTGAAGCTTTCTTT,CASSADRASFYHTEAFF,NA,NA,TRBV5-1,TRBJ1-1
TGTGCCAGCTCACGAGGACAGGGGCGAAACACTGAAGCTTTCTTT,CASSRGQGRNTEAFF,once,TRBD1,TRBV18,TRBJ1-1
TGTGCCATCAGTGGCCGGAGGGGCACAGATACGCAGTATTTT,CAISGRRGTDTQYF,NA,NA,TRBV10-3,TRBJ2-3
TGCGCCAGCAGCTCCCCCGAGGGGTCAGATACGCAGTATTTT,CASSSPEGSDTQYF,NA,NA,TRBV5-1,TRBJ2-3
TGTGCCAGCAGTTTTGAGGTCTCTGGAAACACCATATATTTT,CASSFEVSGNTIYF,NA,NA,TRBV28,TRBJ1-3
TGTGCCAGCAGTTCAAAAAAAGGACACCCAGTCGCCAAAAACATTCAGTACTTC,CASSSKKGHPVAKNIQYF,NA,NA,TRBV28,TRBJ2-4
TGTGCCAGCAGTTTGGTGGGGGCAGGAGAAAAACTGTTTTTT,CASSLVGAGEKLFF,NA,NA,TRBV28,TRBJ1-4